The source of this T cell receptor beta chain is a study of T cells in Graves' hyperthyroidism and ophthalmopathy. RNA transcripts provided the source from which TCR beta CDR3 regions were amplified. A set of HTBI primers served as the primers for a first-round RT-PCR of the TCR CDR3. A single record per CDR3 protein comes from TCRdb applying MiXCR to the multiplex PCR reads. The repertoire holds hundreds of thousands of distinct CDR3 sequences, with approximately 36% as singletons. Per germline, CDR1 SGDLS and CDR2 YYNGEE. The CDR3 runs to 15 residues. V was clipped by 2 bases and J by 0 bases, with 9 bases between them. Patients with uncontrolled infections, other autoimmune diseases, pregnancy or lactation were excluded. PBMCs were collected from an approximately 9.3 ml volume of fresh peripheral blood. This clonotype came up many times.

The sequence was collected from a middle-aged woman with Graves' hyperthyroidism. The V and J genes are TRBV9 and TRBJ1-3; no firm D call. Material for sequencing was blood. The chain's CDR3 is CASSVAGYSGNTIYF. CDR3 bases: TGTGCCAGCAGCGTGGCAGGTTACTCTGGAAACACCATATATTTT.